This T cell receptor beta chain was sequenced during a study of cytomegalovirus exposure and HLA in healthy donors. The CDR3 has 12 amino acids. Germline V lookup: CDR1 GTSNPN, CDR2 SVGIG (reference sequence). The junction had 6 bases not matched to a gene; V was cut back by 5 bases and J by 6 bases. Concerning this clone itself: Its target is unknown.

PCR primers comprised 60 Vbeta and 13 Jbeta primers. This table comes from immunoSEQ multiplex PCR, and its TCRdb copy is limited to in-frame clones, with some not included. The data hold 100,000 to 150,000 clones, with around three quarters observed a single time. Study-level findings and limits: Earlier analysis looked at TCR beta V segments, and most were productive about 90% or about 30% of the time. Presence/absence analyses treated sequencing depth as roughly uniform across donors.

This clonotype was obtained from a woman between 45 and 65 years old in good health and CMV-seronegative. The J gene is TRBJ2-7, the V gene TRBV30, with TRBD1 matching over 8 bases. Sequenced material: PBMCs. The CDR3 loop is CAWDRGVREQYF. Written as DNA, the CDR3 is TGTGCCTGGGACAGGGGTGTTCGCGAGCAGTACTTC. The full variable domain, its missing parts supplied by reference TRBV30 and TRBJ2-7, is SQTIHQWPATLVQPVGSPLSLECTVEGTSNPNLYWYRQAAGRGLQLLFYSVGIGQISSEVPQNLSASRPQDRQFILSSKKLLLSDSGFYLCAWDRGVREQYFGPGTRLTVT.